Detailed here is one T cell receptor beta chain. V gave up 4 bases and J gave up 6 bases, with 13 bases separating them. Germline V gives CDR1 SGHKS, CDR2 YYEKEE (reference sequence). CDR3 length: 14 residues. The data stem from a study of control samples from healthy donors and cancer patients. Sequencing was performed with immunoSEQ multiplex PCR; in TCRdb, only in-frame clones are kept and a portion is missing. The sample has some 100,000 clones, approximately 86% seen once. The chain couples TRBV5-5 to TRBJ2-2; D is unresolved. The sample consisted of blood. The clonotype comes from a man aged 25 to 45 in good health. CDR3 sequence reads: CASSPIQAPGELFF. CDR3 DNA: TGTGCCAGCAGCCCCATTCAGGCGCCCGGGGAGCTGTTTTTT.